This T cell receptor beta chain was identified in a study of identical twins. TCRdb re-called the 5' RACE reads with MiXCR, one entry per CDR3 protein. The profile shows about 250,000 distinct CDR3 sequences, roughly 7.5% of them singletons. At least ten counts were recorded for this clonotype. Germline values: CDR1 MNHNS, CDR2 SASEGT. The CDR3 is made up of 16 amino acids. The germline V and J ends were trimmed by 5 bases and 0 bases, with 14 bases remaining between them. These same records also appear under a second study, on yellow fever vaccine responses in identical twins.

V gene TRBV6-1 combines with J gene TRBJ2-1; D not certain. Sequences were obtained from CD8+ T cells sorted from blood. The TCR sequence derives from a woman between 18 and 30 years old in good health. CDR3 loop: CASSPSDLSSYNEQFF. DNA of the CDR3: TGTGCCAGCAGTCCTTCAGATCTGTCCTCCTACAATGAGCAGTTCTTC.